This T cell receptor beta chain originates from a study of blood T cell repertoires in COVID-19. Study information: The samples span acute and convalescent COVID-19 from the United States, Italy and Spain.

This CDR3 is 16 amino acids long. Germline CDR1 KGHSH, CDR2 LQKENI. Deletions cut 4 bases from V and 10 bases from J, with 20 bases between. Assay used: immunoSEQ multiplex PCR; TCRdb lists only in-frame clones, some missing. The table includes around 330,000 clones, 89% detected once. The receptor was derived from a woman between 35 and 50 years old who had recovered from COVID-19. The sample taken for sequencing was PBMCs or T cells enriched from blood (not recorded which). The chain couples TRBV18 to TRBJ1-6; D is possibly TRBD1 (5 bases). Here the CDR3 DNA reads TGTGCCAGCTCACAAGACAGTCCCCAGAGACGGTCACCCCTCCACTTT. Translating it yields CASSQDSPQRRSPLHF.